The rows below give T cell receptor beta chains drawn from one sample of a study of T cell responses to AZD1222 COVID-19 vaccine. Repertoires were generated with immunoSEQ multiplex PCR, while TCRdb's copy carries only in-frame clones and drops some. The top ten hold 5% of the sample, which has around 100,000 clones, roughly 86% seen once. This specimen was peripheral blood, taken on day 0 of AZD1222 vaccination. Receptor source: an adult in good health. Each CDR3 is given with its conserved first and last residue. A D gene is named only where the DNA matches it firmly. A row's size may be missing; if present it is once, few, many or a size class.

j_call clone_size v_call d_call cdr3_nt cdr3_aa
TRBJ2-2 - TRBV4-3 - TGCGCCAGCAGCCAAGACATACTCGGGGGCTCGAACACCGGGGAGCTGTTTTTT CASSQDILGGSNTGELFF
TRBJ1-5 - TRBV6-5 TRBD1 TGTGCCAGCAGTTTCGGGACAGGGGGCTTCAATCAGCCCCAGCATTTT CASSFGTGGFNQPQHF
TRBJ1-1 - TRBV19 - TGTGCCAGTAGTCCGGGGGGATGGGGCACTGAAGCTTTCTTT CASSPGGWGTEAFF
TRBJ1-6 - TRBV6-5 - TGTGCCAGCAGGGAGGGGGGTCCATATTCACCCCTCCACTTT CASREGGPYSPLHF
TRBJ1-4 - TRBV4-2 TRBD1 TGTGCCAGCAGCCAGGGACAGGGGGCGCTCACTAATGAAAAACTGTTTTTT CASSQGQGALTNEKLFF
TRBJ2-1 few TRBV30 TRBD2 TGTGCCTGGAGTACCGGGACTAGCGGGGGCTCCTACAATGAGCAGTTCTTC CAWSTGTSGGSYNEQFF
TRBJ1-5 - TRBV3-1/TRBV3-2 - TGTGCCAGCAGCCAACAGGGGTCCTGGAATCAGCCCCAGCATTTT CASSQQGSWNQPQHF
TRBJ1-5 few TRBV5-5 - TGTGCCAGCAGCCGCGGGGGAAATCAGCCCCAGCATTTT CASSRGGNQPQHF
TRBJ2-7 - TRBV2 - TGTGCCAGCAGTGTCCGGACGGTAACCTACGAGCAGTACTTC CASSVRTVTYEQYF
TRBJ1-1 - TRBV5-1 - TGCGCCAGCAGCTTTGGCTCAAGCCAGAGGGACACTGAAGCTTTCTTT CASSFGSSQRDTEAFF
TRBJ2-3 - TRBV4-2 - TGTGCCAGCAGCCTAACACGGGGGCAGCGTGAGTATTTT CASSLTRGQREYF
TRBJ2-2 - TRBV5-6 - TGTGCCAGCAGCTTTTTAGGGACGGGGAACACCGGGGAGCTGTTTTTT CASSFLGTGNTGELFF
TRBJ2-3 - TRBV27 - TGTGCCAGCAGTTTCGGACGAAGCACAGATACGCAGTATTTT CASSFGRSTDTQYF
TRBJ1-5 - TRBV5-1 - TGCGCCAGCAGCCCCCGTGGGGGGGCGGGTCAGCCCCAGCATTTT CASSPRGGAGQPQHF
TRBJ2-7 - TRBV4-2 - TGTGCCAGCAGCCAAGGAGATGGCGAGCAGTACTTC CASSQGDGEQYF
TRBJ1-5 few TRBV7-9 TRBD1 TGTGCCAGCAGCCAAACAGGGGGGACAGAGCCCCAGCATTTT CASSQTGGTEPQHF
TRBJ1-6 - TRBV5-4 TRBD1 TGTGCCAGCAGCGCGACAGGGGAAAATTCACCCCTCCACTTT CASSATGENSPLHF
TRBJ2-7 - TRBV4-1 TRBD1 TGCGCCAGCAGCCATACCGGGACAGGCGTCCACGAGCAGTACTTC CASSHTGTGVHEQYF
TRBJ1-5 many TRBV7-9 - TGTGCCAGCAGCCTAACCGAGGCGGGCAATCAGCCCCAGCATTTT CASSLTEAGNQPQHF
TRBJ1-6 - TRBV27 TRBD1 TGTGCCAGCAGACCGGGACAGGTAGTAAATTCACCCCTCCACTTT CASRPGQVVNSPLHF
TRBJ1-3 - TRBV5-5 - TGTGCCAGCAGCTTGAAGAGGGATAGCTCTGGAAACACCATATATTTT CASSLKRDSSGNTIYF
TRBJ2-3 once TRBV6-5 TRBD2 TGTGCCAGCAGTCTCGGGGGGGTCCCAGATACGCAGTATTTT CASSLGGVPDTQYF
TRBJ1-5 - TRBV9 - TGTGCCAGCAGCGAGGGGGTAGGTCAGCCCCAGCATTTT CASSEGVGQPQHF
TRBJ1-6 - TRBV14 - TGTGCCAGCAGCCAAGAGAAGGGACCGAATTCACCCCTCCACTTT CASSQEKGPNSPLHF
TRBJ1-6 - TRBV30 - TGTGCCTGGAGTTTCGACTATAATTCACCCCTCCACTTT CAWSFDYNSPLHF
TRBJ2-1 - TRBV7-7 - TGTGCTAGCAGCTTAGGTCAGGGACCCAATGAGCAGTTCTTC CASSLGQGPNEQFF
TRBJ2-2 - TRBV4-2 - TGTGCCAGCAGCAAGACAGGAGCCGGGGGGCCGAACACCGGGGAGCTGTTTTTT CASSKTGAGGPNTGELFF
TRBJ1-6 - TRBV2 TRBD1 TGTGCCAGCAGTGAAAGGGACAGGATCCACAACTTT CASSERDRIHNF
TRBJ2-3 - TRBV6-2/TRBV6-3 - TGTGCCAGCAGTTACTCGGTGGGGGCCAGCACAGATACGCAGTATTTT CASSYSVGASTDTQYF